This T cell receptor beta chain was recorded in a study of CD8+CD57+ T cells in acquired aplastic anemia. Study information: CD4+ and CD8+ cells, once sorted, gave DNA averaging around 3.2 ug. Findings of the study overall: Statistical testing detected no significant gap in CD8+ Simpson's diversity between patients and controls. In common between the patients and the controls were approximately 28 CD8+ CDR3 sequences.

Germline CDR1 reads SGHDT; CDR2 reads YYEEEE. V was shortened by 0 bases and J by 4 bases, with 9 bases between the two germline ends. There are 14 residues in the CDR3. Points on this clonotype: Its specificity is unknown.

Profiles of TCR beta VDJ and CDR3 were generated from a genomic DNA template. TCRdb reprocessed the reads with MiXCR, giving one entry per CDR3 protein. In the table there are 300,000 or so distinct CDR3 sequences, roughly half of which are singletons. This TCR came from a human donor with severe aplastic anemia or a healthy control (not recorded which). The source material was sorted CD4+, CD8+, or CD8+CD57+ T cells (not recorded which) from PBMCs. The rearrangement uses TRBV5-6 and TRBJ2-3; D gene unclear. The CDR3 sequence: CASSLGMVADTQYF. As DNA, the CDR3 is TGTGCCAGCAGCTTGGGCATGGTCGCAGATACGCAGTATTTT.